This T cell receptor (beta chain) was retrieved from a study of OX40 agonist ivuxolimab in advanced cancers. The wider study: The dose-escalation group included hepatocellular carcinoma, melanoma, renal cell carcinoma and head and neck cancer.

Data came from immunoSEQ multiplex PCR; TCRdb stores just in-frame clones and leaves some out. The table shows 90,000 to 120,000 clones, with more than 85% occurring only once. Trimming removed 7 bases from V and 4 bases from J, with 10 bases in between. Germline CDR1 reads SNHLY; CDR2 reads FYNNEI. This CDR3 is built from 12 residues. Blood draws occurred at baseline, cycle 4 day 1, and cycle 7 day 1. Study observations and caveats: Some nonresponders additionally presented with little normalized T-cell clonal expansion. CD8+ T cells averaged more expanded clones than CD4+.

A word on this clone: Its antigen is not known.

This sequence joins TRBV2 and TRBJ1-1; D remains ambiguous. Sequenced here: CD4+ or CD8+ T cells sorted from blood, sampled in a trial of the OX40 agonist ivuxolimab. This TCR derives from an adult with an advanced solid tumor such as melanoma, head and neck, liver or kidney cancer. This CDR3 reads CASTYSGTEAFF. In DNA form, the CDR3 reads TGTGCCAGCACCTACTCTGGCACTGAAGCTTTCTTT. Full variable domain (rest looked up from reference TRBV2 and TRBJ1-1): EPEVTQTPSHQVTQMGQEVILRCVPISNHLYFYWYRQILGQKVEFLVSFYNNEISEKSEIFDDQFSVERPDGSNFTLKIRSTKLEDSAMYFCASTYSGTEAFFGQGTRLTVV.